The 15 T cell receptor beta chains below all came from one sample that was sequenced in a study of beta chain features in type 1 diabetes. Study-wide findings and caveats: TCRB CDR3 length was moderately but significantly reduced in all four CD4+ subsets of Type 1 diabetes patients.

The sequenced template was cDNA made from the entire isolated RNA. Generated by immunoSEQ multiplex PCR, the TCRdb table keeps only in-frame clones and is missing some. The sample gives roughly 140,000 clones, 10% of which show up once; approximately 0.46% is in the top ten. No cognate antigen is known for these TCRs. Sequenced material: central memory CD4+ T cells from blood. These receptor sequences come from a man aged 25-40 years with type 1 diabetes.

The CDR3 DNA sequence: TGCGCCAGCAGCCAAGTCGGCGACAGGGCAAATGAGCAGTTCTTC. Its protein product is CASSQVGDRANEQFF. V usage is TRBV4-3 and J usage is TRBJ2-1, with 7 bases aligning to TRBD1. V was clipped by 1 base and J by 7 bases; unmatched bases: 7. Germline V lookup: CDR1 LGHNA, CDR2 YSLEER. There are 15 residues in the CDR3.

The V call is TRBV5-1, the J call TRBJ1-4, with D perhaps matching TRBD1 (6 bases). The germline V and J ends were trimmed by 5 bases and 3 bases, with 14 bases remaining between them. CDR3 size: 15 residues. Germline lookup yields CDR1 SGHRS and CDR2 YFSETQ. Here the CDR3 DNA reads TGCGCCAGCAGTAACAGACAGGAAGCTAATGAAAAACTGTTTTTT. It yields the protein CASSNRQEANEKLFF.

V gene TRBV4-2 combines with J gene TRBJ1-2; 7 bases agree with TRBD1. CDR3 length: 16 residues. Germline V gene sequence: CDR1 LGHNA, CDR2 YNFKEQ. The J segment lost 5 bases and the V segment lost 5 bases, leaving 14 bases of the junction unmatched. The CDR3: CASSVHQGGAGYGYTF. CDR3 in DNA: TGTGCCAGCAGCGTACACCAAGGGGGCGCTGGGTATGGCTACACCTTC.

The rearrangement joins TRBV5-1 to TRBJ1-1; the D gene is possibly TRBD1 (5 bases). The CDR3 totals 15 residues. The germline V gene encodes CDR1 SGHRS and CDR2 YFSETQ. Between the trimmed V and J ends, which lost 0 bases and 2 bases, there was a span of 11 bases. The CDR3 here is CASSLAPGENTEAFF. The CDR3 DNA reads TGCGCCAGCAGCTTGGCCCCGGGGGAAAACACTGAAGCTTTCTTT. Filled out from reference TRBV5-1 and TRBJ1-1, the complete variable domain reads KAGVTQTPRYLIKTRGQQVTLSCSPISGHRSVSWYQQTPGQGLQFLFEYFSETQRNKGNFPGRFSGRQFSNSRSEMNVSTLELGDSALYLCASSLAPGENTEAFFGQGTRLTVV.

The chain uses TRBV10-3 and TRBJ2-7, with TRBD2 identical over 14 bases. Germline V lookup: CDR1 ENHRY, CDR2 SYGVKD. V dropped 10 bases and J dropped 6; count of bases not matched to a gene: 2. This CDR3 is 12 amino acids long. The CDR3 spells CATGTSGSEQYF. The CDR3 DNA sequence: TGTGCCACCGGGACTAGCGGGAGCGAGCAGTACTTC.

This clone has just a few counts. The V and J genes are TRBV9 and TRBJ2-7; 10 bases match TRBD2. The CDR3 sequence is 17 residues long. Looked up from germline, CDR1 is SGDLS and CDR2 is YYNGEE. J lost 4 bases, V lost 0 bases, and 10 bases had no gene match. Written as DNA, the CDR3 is TGTGCCAGCAGCGTAGGCGGTAGCGGGAGGCCCCCATACGAGCAGTACTTC. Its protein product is CASSVGGSGRPPYEQYF.

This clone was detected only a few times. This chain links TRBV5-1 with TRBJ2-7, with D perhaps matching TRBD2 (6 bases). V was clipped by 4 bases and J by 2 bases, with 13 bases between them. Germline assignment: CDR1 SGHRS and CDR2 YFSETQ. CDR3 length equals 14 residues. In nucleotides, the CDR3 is TGCGCCAGCAGCCGAGACGGACTAACCTACGAGCAGTACTTC. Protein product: CASSRDGLTYEQYF. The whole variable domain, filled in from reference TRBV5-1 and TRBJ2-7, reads KAGVTQTPRYLIKTRGQQVTLSCSPISGHRSVSWYQQTPGQGLQFLFEYFSETQRNKGNFPGRFSGRQFSNSRSEMNVSTLELGDSALYLCASSRDGLTYEQYFGPGTRLTVT.

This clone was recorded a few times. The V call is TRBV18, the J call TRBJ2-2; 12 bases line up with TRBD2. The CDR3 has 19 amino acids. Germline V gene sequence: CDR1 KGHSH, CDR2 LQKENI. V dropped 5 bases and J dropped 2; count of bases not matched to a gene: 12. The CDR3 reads CASSVRTVGLAGNTGELFF. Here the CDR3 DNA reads TGTGCCAGCTCAGTTCGGACAGTTGGACTAGCGGGAAACACCGGGGAGCTGTTTTTT.

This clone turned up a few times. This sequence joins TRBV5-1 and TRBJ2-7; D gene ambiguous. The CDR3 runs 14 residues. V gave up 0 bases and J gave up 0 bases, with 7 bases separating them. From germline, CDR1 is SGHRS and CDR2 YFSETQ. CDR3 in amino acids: CASSLGENSYEQYF. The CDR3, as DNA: TGCGCCAGCAGCTTGGGCGAGAACTCCTACGAGCAGTACTTC.

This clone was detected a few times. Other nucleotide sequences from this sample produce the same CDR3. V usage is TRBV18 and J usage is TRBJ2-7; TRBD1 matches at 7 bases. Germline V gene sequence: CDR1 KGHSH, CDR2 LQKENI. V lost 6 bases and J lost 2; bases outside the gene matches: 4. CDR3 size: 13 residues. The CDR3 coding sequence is TGTGCCAGCTCCCCCGGGACAGCCTACGAGCAGTACTTC. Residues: CASSPGTAYEQYF.

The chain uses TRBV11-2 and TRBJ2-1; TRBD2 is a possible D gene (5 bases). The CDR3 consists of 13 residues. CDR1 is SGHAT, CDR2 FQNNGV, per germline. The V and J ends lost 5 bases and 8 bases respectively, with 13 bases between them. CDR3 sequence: CASSPGSGDEQFF. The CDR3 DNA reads TGTGCCAGCAGCCCTGGATCCGGGGATGAGCAGTTCTTC.

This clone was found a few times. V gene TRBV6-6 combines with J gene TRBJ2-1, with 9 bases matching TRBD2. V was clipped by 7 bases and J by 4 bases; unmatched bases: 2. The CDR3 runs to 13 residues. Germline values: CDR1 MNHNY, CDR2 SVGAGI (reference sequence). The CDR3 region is CASTTSGYNEQFF. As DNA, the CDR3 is TGTGCCAGCACGACTAGCGGATACAATGAGCAGTTCTTC.

The CDR3 region is CASSRTGVDTEAFF. The CDR3 nucleotides are TGTGCCAGCAGCCGCACAGGGGTCGACACTGAAGCTTTCTTT. The chain carries TRBV7-9 and TRBJ1-1; 7 positions match TRBD1. V lost 5 bases, J lost 3 bases, and 6 bases stayed unmatched. The CDR3 runs to 14 residues. Germline CDR1 SEHNR, CDR2 FQNEAQ (reference sequence).

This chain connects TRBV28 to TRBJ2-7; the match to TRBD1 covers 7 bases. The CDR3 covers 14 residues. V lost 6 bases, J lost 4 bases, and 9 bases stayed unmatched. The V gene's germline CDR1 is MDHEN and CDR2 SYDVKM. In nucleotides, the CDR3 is TGTGCCAGCAGAACTACAGGGGCCGTATACGAGCAGTACTTC. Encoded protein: CASRTTGAVYEQYF.

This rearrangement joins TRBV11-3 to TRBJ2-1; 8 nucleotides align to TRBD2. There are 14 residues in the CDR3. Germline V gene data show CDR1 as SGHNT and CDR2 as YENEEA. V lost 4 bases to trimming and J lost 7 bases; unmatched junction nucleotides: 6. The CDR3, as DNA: TGTGCCAGCAGCTCCGGGGGGGATAGGAATGAGCAGTTCTTC. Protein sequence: CASSSGGDRNEQFF. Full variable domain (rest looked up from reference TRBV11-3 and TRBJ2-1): EAGVVQSPRYKIIEKKQPVAFWCNPISGHNTLYWYLQNLGQGPELLIRYENEEAVDDSQLPKDRFSAERLKGVDSTLKIQPAELGDSAVYLCASSSGGDRNEQFFGPGTRLTVL.